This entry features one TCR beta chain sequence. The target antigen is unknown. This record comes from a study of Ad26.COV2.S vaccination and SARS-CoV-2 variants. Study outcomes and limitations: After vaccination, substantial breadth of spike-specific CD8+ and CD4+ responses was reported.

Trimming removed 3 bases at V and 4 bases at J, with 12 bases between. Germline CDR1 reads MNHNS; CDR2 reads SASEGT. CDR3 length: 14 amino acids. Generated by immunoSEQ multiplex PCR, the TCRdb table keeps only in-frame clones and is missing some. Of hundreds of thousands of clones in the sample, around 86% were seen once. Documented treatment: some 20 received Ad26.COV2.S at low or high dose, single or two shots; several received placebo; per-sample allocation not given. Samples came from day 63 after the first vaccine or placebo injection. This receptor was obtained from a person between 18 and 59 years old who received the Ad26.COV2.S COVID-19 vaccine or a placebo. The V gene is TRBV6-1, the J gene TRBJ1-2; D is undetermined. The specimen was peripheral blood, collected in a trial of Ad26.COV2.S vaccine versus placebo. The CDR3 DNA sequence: TGTGCCAGCAGTGAGCCCAGAGTTTCCTATGGCTACACCTTC. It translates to CASSEPRVSYGYTF.